The 29 T cell receptor beta chains presented below share a single source sample, sequenced in a study of vaccination effects on CD4 cells after COVID-19. These receptors' targets are unknown. Assay used: immunoSEQ multiplex PCR; TCRdb lists only in-frame clones, some missing. The data contain 40,000 to 50,000 clones, roughly 80% of them singletons. Viral peptide pool expansion of antigen-specific CD4+ T cells preceded sequencing in the ViraFEST assay. It was after around eleven days of culture that CD4+ T cells were isolated. Sometime from March through December 2020, the person acquired a SARS-CoV-2 infection that PCR confirmed. The specimen comprised CD4+ T cells from PBMCs cultured with a peptide pool, sampled before COVID-19 vaccination. Receptor source: a human donor who had a prior SARS-CoV-2 infection.

The genes are TRBV18 and TRBJ1-1; 8 bases match TRBD1. J lost 3 bases, V lost 0 bases, and 9 bases had no gene match. This CDR3 comprises 17 residues. Germline CDR1 is KGHSH and CDR2 is LQKENI. CDR3 protein: CASSPPPRTGSDTEAFF. The CDR3 region has the DNA TGTGCCAGCTCACCACCGCCTAGGACAGGGTCGGACACTGAAGCTTTCTTT.

Of note for this clone: The same CDR3 is also encoded by other DNA sequences in this sample. The gene calls are TRBV5-4 and TRBJ1-2; the D gene is possibly TRBD1 (6 bases). This CDR3 has 13 residues. Germline V gene sequence: CDR1 SGHNT, CDR2 YYREEE (reference sequence). V was cut by 4 bases and J by 2 bases, with 9 bases left in between. The CDR3 sequence is CASSPDRNYGYTF. CDR3 bases: TGTGCCAGCAGCCCAGACAGGAACTATGGCTACACCTTC.

J is TRBJ2-5 and V is TRBV2, with D perhaps TRBD2 (6 bases). Trimming pared 2 bases from V and 5 bases from J, leaving 12 bases between. Per the germline V gene, CDR1 is SNHLY and CDR2 is FYNNEI. This CDR3 contains 14 residues. The CDR3 region is CASSERLRGETQYF. The DNA of the CDR3 is TGTGCCAGCAGTGAAAGGCTTCGGGGGGAGACCCAGTACTTC.

The chain couples TRBV30 to TRBJ1-5; D is unresolved. Germline-derived CDR1 and CDR2 are GTSNPN and SVGIG (reference sequence). CDR3 length equals 13 residues. Trimming removed 0 bases at V and 4 bases at J, with 7 bases between. In nucleotides, the CDR3 is TGTGCCTGGAGTGTGAGAGGGAATCAGCCCCAGCATTTT. As protein: CAWSVRGNQPQHF.

This clone was seen more than once but under ten times. This rearrangement joins TRBV2 to TRBJ2-3, with TRBD2 identical over 11 bases. With V trimmed by 6 bases and J by 7 bases, 9 bases remained unmatched. The CDR3 is 15 residues long. CDR1 is SNHLY, CDR2 FYNNEI, per germline. The CDR3 region is CASRKASGGSYTQYF. DNA for the CDR3: TGTGCCAGCAGAAAGGCTAGCGGGGGGTCTTATACGCAGTATTTT. The complete variable domain, with remaining parts taken from reference TRBV2 and TRBJ2-3, reads EPEVTQTPSHQVTQMGQEVILRCVPISNHLYFYWYRQILGQKVEFLVSFYNNEISEKSEIFDDQFSVERPDGSNFTLKIRSTKLEDSAMYFCASRKASGGSYTQYFGPGTRLTVL.

The chain has TRBV25-1 and TRBJ1-2; D call uncertain. V shed 5 bases and J shed 4 bases, with 8 bases lying between them. There are 12 residues in the CDR3. Germline assignment: CDR1 MGHDK and CDR2 SYGVNS. CDR3 in amino acids: CASSTLGYGYTF. DNA of the CDR3: TGTGCCAGCAGTACATTAGGCTATGGCTACACCTTC.

The chain recombines TRBV3-1 (or the pseudogene TRBV3-2) with TRBJ2-3; TRBD2 agrees at 12 bases. This CDR3 is built from 18 residues. Germline trimming cut 3 bases from V and 5 bases from J; bases unmatched to any gene: 12. CDR1 LGHDT and CDR2 YNNKEL come from the germline V gene (reference sequence). CDR3 bases: TGTGCCAGCAGCCAGGCCGGGACTAGCGGGCTTAGGGAAGATACGCAGTATTTT. This encodes CASSQAGTSGLREDTQYF.

The chain links TRBV5-1 to TRBJ1-3, with a possible D match to TRBD1 (5 bases). V dropped 1 base and J dropped 0 bases, with 11 bases sitting between them. The CDR3 has 16 residues. Per the germline V gene, CDR1 is SGHRS and CDR2 is YFSETQ. DNA of the CDR3: TGCGCCAGCAGCTTGTTTCAGGGTCTCTCTGGAAACACCATATATTTT. The encoded protein is CASSLFQGLSGNTIYF.

V usage is TRBV18 and J usage is TRBJ2-5; no definite D call. V was pared by 6 bases and J by 4 bases, with 21 bases between. The CDR3 runs to 16 residues. CDR1 KGHSH and CDR2 LQKENI come from the germline V gene. CDR3 in DNA: TGTGCCAGCTCCCCGCGCCAAGGAATAGTCCCAGAGACCCAGTACTTC. This gives the protein CASSPRQGIVPETQYF. Filled out from reference TRBV18 and TRBJ2-5, the complete variable domain reads NAGVMQNPRHLVRRRGQEARLRCSPMKGHSHVYWYRQLPEEGLKFMVYLQKENIIDESGMPKERFSAEFPKEGPSILRIQQVVRGDSAAYFCASSPRQGIVPETQYFGPGTRLLVL.

The V and J genes are TRBV7-2 and TRBJ2-3; D is unclear. V was cut by 5 bases and J by 2 bases, with 20 bases left in between. Germline CDR1 SGHTA, CDR2 FQGNSA. The CDR3 has 17 amino acids. The CDR3 sequence is CASSPTGPTANTDTQYF. CDR3 nucleotides: TGTGCCAGCAGCCCCACGGGCCCTACGGCTAACACAGATACGCAGTATTTT.

The chain carries TRBV6-5 and TRBJ2-5; either TRBD1 or TRBD2 may fit D (6 bases each). Trimming removed 0 bases at V and 9 bases at J, with 14 bases between. Germline V CDR1 and CDR2: MNHEY, SVGAGI. This CDR3 is built from 14 residues. In DNA form, the CDR3 reads TGTGCCAGCAGTTACTCCGGGGGCGCGGCGGCCCAGTACTTC. Encoded protein: CASSYSGGAAAQYF.

V usage is TRBV30 and J usage is TRBJ1-1; maybe TRBD1 (5 bases). V was trimmed by 0 bases and J by 0 bases, leaving 8 bases between them. Looked up from germline, CDR1 is GTSNPN and CDR2 is SVGIG (reference sequence). The CDR3 spans 14 residues. The CDR3 DNA sequence: TGTGCCTGGAGTGTAGTAGGGGTGAACACTGAAGCTTTCTTT. This sequence encodes CAWSVVGVNTEAFF.

The rearrangement links TRBV7-2 to TRBJ1-6; no firm D call. The CDR3 is 14 amino acids. Germline CDR1 is SGHTA and CDR2 is FQGNSA. Trimming shortened V by 0 bases and J by 7 bases, and 7 bases separated the two germline ends. Written as DNA, the CDR3 is TGTGCCAGCAGCTTAGCGGGGAACAATTCACCCCTCCACTTT. Translation: CASSLAGNNSPLHF.

This clone was detected a few times. The chain recombines TRBV6-2 or TRBV6-3 with TRBJ2-5; TRBD2 matches at 15 bases. The length of the CDR3 is 17 residues. V gave up 2 bases and J gave up 5 bases; unmatched junction bases: 6. CDR1 is MNHEY and CDR2 is SVGEGT in the germline V gene. CDR3 nucleotides: TGTGCCAGCAGTTACCCTGGACTAGCGGGAGGGTTGGAGACCCAGTACTTC. Amino acid sequence: CASSYPGLAGGLETQYF.

The CDR3 region has the DNA TGTGCCAGTAGTAACAGGGGAGGCACTGAAGCTTTCTTT. Its translation is CASSNRGGTEAFF. V is TRBV19 and J is TRBJ1-1; 7 nucleotides align to TRBD1. The V gene end was trimmed by 4 bases and the J gene end by 4 bases; junction bases not matched to a gene: 3. This CDR3 has 13 residues. Germline V gives CDR1 LNHDA, CDR2 SQIVND (reference sequence). The full variable domain, completed using reference TRBV19 and TRBJ1-1, is DGGITQSPKYLFRKEGQNVTLSCEQNLNHDAMYWYRQDPGQGLRLIYYSQIVNDFQKGDIAEGYSVSREKKESFPLTVTSAQKNPTAFYLCASSNRGGTEAFFGQGTRLTVV.

V gene TRBV4-1 combines with J gene TRBJ2-3, with 9 positions matching TRBD2. Per germline, CDR1 MGHRA and CDR2 YSYEKL. After removal of 2 bases from V and 4 bases from J, the junction contained 7 bases not matched to a gene. This CDR3 region has 16 residues. The DNA of the CDR3 is TGCGCCAGCAGCCAATGGGCGGGGGGGCCGGCAGATACGCAGTATTTT. Its protein product is CASSQWAGGPADTQYF.

This chain connects TRBV5-4 to TRBJ1-2; D gene ambiguous. Germline values: CDR1 SGHNT, CDR2 YYREEE (reference sequence). CDR3 size: 19 residues. V was clipped by 1 base and J by 3 bases, with 25 bases between them. Here the CDR3 DNA reads TGTGCCAGCAGCTTGTACCGGGGATGGTCGGAGGCAACTCACTATGGCTACACCTTC. Its protein is CASSLYRGWSEATHYGYTF.

V usage is TRBV18 and J usage is TRBJ1-2; D not certain. V was shortened by 2 bases and J by 8 bases, with 18 bases between the two germline ends. The germline V gene encodes CDR1 KGHSH and CDR2 LQKENI. The CDR3 loop spans 15 amino acids. For the CDR3, the DNA is TGTGCCAGCTCACCAGGTCCGGAGCGGGTAGGCGGCTACACCTTC. Amino acids: CASSPGPERVGGYTF.

The CDR3 DNA reads as TGTGCCAGCAGTGAGTACTCTCCTGGGGGTGAGCAGTTCTTC. This codes for CASSEYSPGGEQFF. The rearrangement joins TRBV2 to TRBJ2-1; either TRBD1 or TRBD2 may fit D (5 bases each). V was shortened by 3 bases and J by 9 bases, with 15 bases between the two germline ends. The CDR3 extends over 14 amino acids. Germline assignment: CDR1 SNHLY and CDR2 FYNNEI.

Of note for this clone: Other DNA variants within this sample encode the same CDR3. In DNA, the CDR3 is TGTGCCAGCAGCTTAGGGGGTTTAGGATACGAGCAGTACTTC. Translation: CASSLGGLGYEQYF. This chain links TRBV7-9 with TRBJ2-7; the D is unclear. The CDR3 has 14 residues. CDR1 and CDR2 (germline): SEHNR, FQNEAQ (reference sequence). Trimming removed 1 base at V and 4 bases at J, with 11 bases between. Full variable domain (outside the CDR3, taken from reference TRBV7-9 and TRBJ2-7): DTGVSQNPRHKITKRGQNVTFRCDPISEHNRLYWYRQTLGQGPEFLTYFQNEAQLEKSRLLSDRFSAERPKGSFSTLEIQRTEQGDSAMYLCASSLGGLGYEQYFGPGTRLTVT.

The chain carries TRBV7-3 and TRBJ2-7; 8 bases line up with TRBD1. The ends lost 5 bases at V and 4 bases at J; junction bases unmatched: 10. CDR3 length equals 15 residues. Germline V gene data show CDR1 as SGHTA and CDR2 as FQGTGA. The CDR3 sequence is CASSPAGTGGYEQYF. As DNA, the CDR3 is TGTGCCAGCAGCCCCGCCGGGACAGGCGGGTACGAGCAGTACTTC.

The V gene is TRBV9, the J gene TRBJ1-1; D is unclear. The length of the CDR3 is 14 residues. CDR1 and CDR2 from the germline V gene are SGDLS and YYNGEE. Trimming shortened V by 3 bases and J by 2 bases, and 11 bases separated the two germline ends. The CDR3 DNA reads as TGTGCCAGCAGCGAAACAGTTTCCAACACTGAAGCTTTCTTT. This sequence encodes CASSETVSNTEAFF.

V gene TRBV4-2 combines with J gene TRBJ2-1; 14 positions match TRBD2. Germline CDR1 and CDR2: LGHNA and YNFKEQ. V lost 3 bases, J lost 9 bases, and 4 bases stayed unmatched. The CDR3 is made up of 15 amino acids. In DNA form, the CDR3 reads TGTGCCAGCAGCCAGGGACTAGCGGGAGTTTTTGAGCAGTTCTTC. Translation: CASSQGLAGVFEQFF.

CDR3 loop: CATSDGDSEAFF. The CDR3 DNA sequence: TGTGCCACCAGTGATGGGGACAGTGAAGCTTTCTTT. V is TRBV24-1 and J is TRBJ1-1; 7 bases are shared with TRBD1. Germline loops: CDR1 KGHDR, CDR2 SFDVKD. The CDR3 spans 12 residues. V lost 3 bases, J lost 7 bases, and 1 base stayed unmatched.

V usage is TRBV7-9 and J usage is TRBJ2-2; D gene unclear. Per the germline V gene, CDR1 is SEHNR and CDR2 is FQNEAQ (reference sequence). The CDR3 totals 12 residues. Trimming cost V 5 bases and J 10 bases, with 11 bases left between them. This CDR3 reads CASSQMPAELFF. The CDR3 nucleotides read TGTGCCAGCAGCCAAATGCCGGCGGAGCTGTTTTTT. Complete variable domain (other parts from reference TRBV7-9 and TRBJ2-2): DTGVSQNPRHKITKRGQNVTFRCDPISEHNRLYWYRQTLGQGPEFLTYFQNEAQLEKSRLLSDRFSAERPKGSFSTLEIQRTEQGDSAMYLCASSQMPAELFFGEGSRLTVL.

This clone has a handful of counts. J is TRBJ2-3 and V is TRBV5-1; 7 bases match TRBD2. The CDR3 is 14 amino acids. V was pared by 4 bases and J by 2 bases, with 4 bases of the junction left unmatched. CDR1 and CDR2 from the germline V gene are SGHRS and YFSETQ. CDR3 region: CASSMGLFTDTQYF. CDR3 coding DNA: TGCGCCAGCAGCATGGGACTATTCACAGATACGCAGTATTTT.

The V call is TRBV6-5, the J call TRBJ2-7; D gene ambiguous. The CDR3 has 12 amino acids. In germline, CDR1 is MNHEY, CDR2 SVGAGI. V was clipped by 6 bases and J by 3 bases, with 9 bases between them. The CDR3: CASRGTIYEQYF. DNA of the CDR3: TGTGCCAGCAGAGGTACAATCTACGAGCAGTACTTC.

The chain carries TRBV27 and TRBJ2-7; perhaps TRBD1 as D (6 bases). The length of the CDR3 is 14 residues. CDR1 is MNHEY, CDR2 SMNVEV, per germline (reference sequence). Between the trimmed V and J ends, which lost 4 bases and 8 bases, there was a span of 18 bases. The chain's CDR3 is CASSSRQGSGKQYF. CDR3 DNA: TGTGCCAGCAGTTCGAGGCAGGGGTCTGGGAAGCAGTACTTC.

The chain couples TRBV21-1 to TRBJ2-7. TRBV21-1 is tagged as a pseudogene. This CDR3 is built from 15 residues. The CDR3 is CASSKEGTPSYEQYF. The CDR3 DNA follows: TGTGCCAGCAGCAAAGAAGGGACCCCCTCCTACGAGCAGTACTTC.